The T cell receptor (beta chain) described here comes from a study of glioma-infiltrating T cells. In the study overall: Low-grade gliomas were grade II; glioblastomas were grade IV at initial diagnosis. Glioma patients had dexamethasone for six or fewer days before surgery. Sequencing aimed for 4.5- to 10-fold coverage of roughly one million peripheral T cells. Study outcomes and limitations: Above-expected tissue-blood divergence occurred in all gliomas, most in low-grade ones.

The iRepertoire nested amplicon-rescue multiplex PCR amplified TCR alpha and beta CDR3s from RNA. TCRdb recomputed calls from the multiplex PCR reads with MiXCR, one row per CDR3 protein. The repertoire holds roughly 350,000 distinct CDR3 sequences, with approximately 42% as singletons. From germline, CDR1 is LNHNV and CDR2 YYDKDF (reference sequence). The V and J ends lost 0 bases and 2 bases, in that order; junction bases with no gene match: 13. This CDR3 has 19 amino acids. In this sample, this clonotype turned up a few times. Its antigen is unknown. This chain uses TRBV15 with TRBJ2-3; TRBD2 matches at 8 bases. Source material: glioma tissue, nonneoplastic brain tissue, or PBMCs (not recorded which). The sequence derives from a human donor with low-grade glioma or glioblastoma, undergoing nonglioma brain surgery, or in good health (not recorded which). This CDR3 is CATSRDNSGMRSNTDTQYF. The DNA of the CDR3 is TGTGCCACCAGCAGAGATAATAGCGGGATGCGGTCTAACACAGATACGCAGTATTTT.